The 8 T cell receptor beta chains listed next were all sequenced from one sample in a study of T cells in Graves' hyperthyroidism and ophthalmopathy. Researchers took RNA transcripts and amplified the TCR beta CDR3 regions from them. Researchers ran a first-round RT-PCR on the TCR CDR3 using the HTBI primer set. One entry per CDR3 protein results from TCRdb running MiXCR on the multiplex PCR reads. This table holds nearly 110,000 distinct CDR3 sequences, about a sixth found once. Sequenced input: blood. The receptors stem from a woman between 50 and 59 years old with Graves' hyperthyroidism.

The chain carries TRBV6-5 and TRBJ2-7; a possible D gene is TRBD1 (5 bases). The CDR3 is made up of 18 amino acids. Germline values: CDR1 MNHEY, CDR2 SVGAGI. Deletions cut 2 bases from V and 0 bases from J, with 20 bases between. The CDR3, as DNA: TGTGCCAGCAGTTACCTCCAGGGTTCGCTAAAAAACTCCTACGAGCAGTACTTC. Translated, it gives CASSYLQGSLKNSYEQYF.

This clonotype came up many times. The CDR3 DNA reads TGTGCCAGCAGACCTCGGACAGGGGGGGGTGAGCAGTTCTTC. Its protein product is CASRPRTGGGEQFF. The V gene is TRBV28, the J gene TRBJ2-1; 10 bases agree with TRBD1. From germline, CDR1 is MDHEN and CDR2 SYDVKM. The CDR3 extends over 14 amino acids. J lost 9 bases, V lost 6 bases, and 8 bases had no gene match. Full variable domain (rest looked up from reference TRBV28 and TRBJ2-1): DVKVTQSSRYLVKRTGEKVFLECVQDMDHENMFWYRQDPGLGLRLIYFSYDVKMKEKGDIPEGYSVSREKKERFSLILESASTNQTSMYLCASRPRTGGGEQFFGPGTRLTVL.

This clonotype was seen many times. The chain carries TRBV5-5 and TRBJ2-7, with TRBD1 identical over 7 bases. Trimming cost V 2 bases and J 3 bases; bases outside gene matches: 5. The germline V gene has CDR1 SGHKS and CDR2 YYEKEE (reference sequence). CDR3 size: 14 residues. The DNA of the CDR3 is TGTGCCAGCAGCTTCGGGACAGCTTACTACGAGCAGTACTTC. Its translation is CASSFGTAYYEQYF.

This clonotype was observed at least ten times. V and J are TRBV10-3 and TRBJ1-3, with D perhaps TRBD1 (6 bases). In germline, CDR1 is ENHRY, CDR2 SYGVKD. The V end was cut by 7 bases, the J end by 1 base, with 8 bases between. CDR3 length equals 13 residues. The CDR3 here is CAITGTSGNTIYF. The CDR3 nucleotides are TGTGCCATCACTGGGACATCTGGAAACACCATATATTTT.

This chain connects TRBV18 to TRBJ2-3; TRBD2 agrees at 11 bases. Germline lookup yields CDR1 KGHSH and CDR2 LQKENI. The V and J ends lost 10 bases and 2 bases, in that order; junction bases with no gene match: 8. CDR3 length: 15 residues. The CDR3 reads CATTRLAGTTDTQYF. Here the CDR3 DNA reads TGTGCCACCACCCGACTAGCGGGAACCACAGATACGCAGTATTTT.

This clonotype occurred many times. J is TRBJ2-2 and V is TRBV3-1; D gene unclear. V was clipped by 8 bases and J by 6 bases, with 10 bases between them. CDR1 is LGHDT and CDR2 is YNNKEL in the germline V gene (reference sequence). The CDR3 consists of 12 residues. The CDR3 DNA follows: TGTGCCAGCGTAGGGCAGTCCGGGGAGCTGTTTTTT. The encoded protein is CASVGQSGELFF. The variable domain in full, with the rest retrieved from reference TRBV3-1 and TRBJ2-2, is DTAVSQTPKYLVTQMGNDKSIKCEQNLGHDTMYWYKQDSKKFLKIMFSYNNKELIINETVPNRFSPKSPDKAHLNLHINSLELGDSAVYFCASVGQSGELFFGEGSRLTVL.

Note on this clonotype: With a much larger clone just one base away, this may be a read error. The rearrangement uses TRBV4-1 and TRBJ2-5, with D unresolved. Trimming removed 2 bases from V and 1 base from J, with 11 bases in between. The CDR3 is 15 amino acids. Germline CDR1 reads MGHRA; CDR2 reads YSYEKL. The CDR3 here is CASSQCLAVQETQYF. Written as DNA, the CDR3 is TGCGCCAGCAGCCAATGCTTAGCAGTCCAAGAGACCCAGTACTTC.

This clonotype occurred many times. The V and J genes are TRBV7-8 and TRBJ1-2; 9 positions match TRBD1. CDR3 length equals 15 residues. J lost 3 bases, V lost 4 bases, and 6 bases had no gene match. The V gene's germline CDR1 is SGHVS and CDR2 FQNEAQ. The CDR3 bases are TGTGCCAGCAGCTCCCACAGGGGGCTCTACTATGGCTACACCTTC. Protein sequence: CASSSHRGLYYGYTF.